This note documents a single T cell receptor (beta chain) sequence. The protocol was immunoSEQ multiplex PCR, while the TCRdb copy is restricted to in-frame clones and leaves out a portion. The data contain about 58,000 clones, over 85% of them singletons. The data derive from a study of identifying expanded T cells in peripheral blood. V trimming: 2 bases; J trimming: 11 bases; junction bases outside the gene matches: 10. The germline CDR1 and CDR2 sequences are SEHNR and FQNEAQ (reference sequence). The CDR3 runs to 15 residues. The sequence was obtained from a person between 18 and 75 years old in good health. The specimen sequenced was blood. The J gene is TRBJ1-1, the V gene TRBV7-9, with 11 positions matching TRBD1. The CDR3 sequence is CASSLRVDRGREAFF. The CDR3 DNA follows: TGTGCCAGCAGCTTAAGGGTGGACAGGGGGCGGGAGGCTTTCTTT.